This paragraph covers one T cell receptor (beta chain) sequence. The data were obtained in a study of T cells expressing NK-cell markers. Turning to the study itself: The eight sequenced donors comprised seven who were HCMV-seropositive and one who was seronegative.

The authors made TCR beta cDNA libraries by 5'RACE template switching. This switching added a universal primer site and UMIs. TCRdb re-called the 5' RACE reads, yielding one record per CDR3 amino acid sequence without DNA. Recorded for this sample: roughly 180,000 distinct CDR3 sequences. CDR3 size: 14 residues. Germline CDR1 reads SGHTA; CDR2 reads FQGNSA. This TCR derives from a woman between 18 and 70 years old in good health. The chain carries TRBV7-2 and TRBJ2-1; TCRdb picks TRBD2, but there is no DNA to check that call. Sequenced input: blood T cells: a sorted CD56 or NKG2C T cell subset, CD4+ or CD8+ T cells, or bulk PBMC T cells (not recorded which). CDR3 sequence reads: CASRRREGYNEQFF.